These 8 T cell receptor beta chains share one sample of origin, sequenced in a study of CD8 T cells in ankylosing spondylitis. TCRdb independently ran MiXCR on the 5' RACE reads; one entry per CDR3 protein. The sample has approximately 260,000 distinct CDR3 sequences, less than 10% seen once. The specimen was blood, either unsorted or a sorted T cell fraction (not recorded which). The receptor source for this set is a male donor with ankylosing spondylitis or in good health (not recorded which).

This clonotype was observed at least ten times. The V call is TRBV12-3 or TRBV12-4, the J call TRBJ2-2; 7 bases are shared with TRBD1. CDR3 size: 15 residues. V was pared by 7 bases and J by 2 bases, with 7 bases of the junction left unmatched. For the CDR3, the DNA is TGTGCCAGCATTAAGGACAGGCCCAACACCGGGGAGCTGTTTTTT. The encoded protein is CASIKDRPNTGELFF.

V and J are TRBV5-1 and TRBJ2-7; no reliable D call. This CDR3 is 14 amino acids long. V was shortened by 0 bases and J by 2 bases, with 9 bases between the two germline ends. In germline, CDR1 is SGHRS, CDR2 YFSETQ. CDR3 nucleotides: TGCGCCAGCAGCTTGGCCGGCGGCGCCTACGAGCAGTACTTC. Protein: CASSLAGGAYEQYF.

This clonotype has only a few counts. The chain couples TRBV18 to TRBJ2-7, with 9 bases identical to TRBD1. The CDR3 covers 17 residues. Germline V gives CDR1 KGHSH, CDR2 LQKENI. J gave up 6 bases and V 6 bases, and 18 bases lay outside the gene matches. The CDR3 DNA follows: TGTGCCAGCTCTGTACTTCCAACCGGGACAGGGCAGCCCGAGCAGTACTTC. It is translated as CASSVLPTGTGQPEQYF.

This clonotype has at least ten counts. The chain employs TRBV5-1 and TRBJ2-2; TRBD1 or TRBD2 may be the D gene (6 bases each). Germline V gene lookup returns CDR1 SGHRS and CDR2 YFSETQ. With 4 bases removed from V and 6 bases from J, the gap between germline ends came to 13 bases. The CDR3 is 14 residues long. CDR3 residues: CASSPMGGSGELFF. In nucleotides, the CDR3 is TGCGCCAGCAGCCCGATGGGGGGCTCCGGGGAGCTGTTTTTT.

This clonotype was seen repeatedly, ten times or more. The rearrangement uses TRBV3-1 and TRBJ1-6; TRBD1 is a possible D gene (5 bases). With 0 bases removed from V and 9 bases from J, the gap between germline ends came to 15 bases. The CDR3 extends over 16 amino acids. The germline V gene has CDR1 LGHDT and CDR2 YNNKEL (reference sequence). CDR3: CASSQDWGDNGSPLHF. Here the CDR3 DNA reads TGTGCCAGCAGCCAAGATTGGGGGGATAACGGTTCACCCCTCCACTTT.

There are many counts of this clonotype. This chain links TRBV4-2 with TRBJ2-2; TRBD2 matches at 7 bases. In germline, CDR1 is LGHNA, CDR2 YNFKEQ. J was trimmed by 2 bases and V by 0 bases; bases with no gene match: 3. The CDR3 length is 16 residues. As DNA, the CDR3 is TGTGCCAGCAGCCAAGATGGACTAGGTAACACCGGGGAGCTGTTTTTT. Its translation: CASSQDGLGNTGELFF.

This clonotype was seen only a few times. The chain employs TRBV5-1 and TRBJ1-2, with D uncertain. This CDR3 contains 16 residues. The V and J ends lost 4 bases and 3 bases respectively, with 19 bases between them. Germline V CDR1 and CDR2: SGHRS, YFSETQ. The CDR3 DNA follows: TGCGCCAGCAGCGACCCCGGACGGACTGAACACTATGGCTACACCTTC. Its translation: CASSDPGRTEHYGYTF.

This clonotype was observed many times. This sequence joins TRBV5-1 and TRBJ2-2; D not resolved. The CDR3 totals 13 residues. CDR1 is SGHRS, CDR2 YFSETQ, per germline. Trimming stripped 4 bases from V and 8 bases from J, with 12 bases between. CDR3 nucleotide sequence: TGCGCCAGCAGCCCATCAGATCAGGGGGAGCTGTTTTTT. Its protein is CASSPSDQGELFF.